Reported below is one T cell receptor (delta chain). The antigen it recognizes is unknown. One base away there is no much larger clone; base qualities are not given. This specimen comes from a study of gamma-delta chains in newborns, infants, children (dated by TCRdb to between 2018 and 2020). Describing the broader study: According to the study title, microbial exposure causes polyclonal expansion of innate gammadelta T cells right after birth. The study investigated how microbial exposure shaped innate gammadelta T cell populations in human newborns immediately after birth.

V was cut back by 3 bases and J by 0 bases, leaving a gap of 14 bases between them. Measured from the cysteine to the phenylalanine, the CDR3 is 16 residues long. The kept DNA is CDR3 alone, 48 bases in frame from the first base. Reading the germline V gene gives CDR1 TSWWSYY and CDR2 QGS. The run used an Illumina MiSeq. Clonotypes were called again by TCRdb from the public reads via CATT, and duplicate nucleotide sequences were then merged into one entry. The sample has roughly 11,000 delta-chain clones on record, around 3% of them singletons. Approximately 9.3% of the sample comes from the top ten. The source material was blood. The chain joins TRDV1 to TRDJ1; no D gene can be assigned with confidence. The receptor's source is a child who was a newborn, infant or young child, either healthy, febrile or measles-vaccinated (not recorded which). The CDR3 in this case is CALGDRPPHYTDKLIF. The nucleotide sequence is TGTGCTCTTGGGGATAGGCCCCCCCATTACACCGATAAACTCATCTTT.